A selection of T cell receptor beta chains follows, all from one sample in a study of T cell changes during pregnancy in multiple sclerosis. Using immunoSEQ multiplex PCR, the repertoire was profiled, and TCRdb retains in-frame clones only, with some absent. The profile shows tens of thousands of clones, 90% to 95% of them singletons. Sequenced here: CD8+ T cells from peripheral blood mononuclear cells, sampled before pregnancy. These receptors originate from a female donor with multiple sclerosis, enrolled in a pregnancy study. Each CDR3 is given with its conserved first and last residue. Each record gives: D gene, clone size, V gene, CDR3 length, J gene, CDR3 DNA, CDR3 protein. A D gene is named only where the DNA matches it firmly. Clone size is given for some rows only: seen once, a few or many times, or a class if the clone is expanded.

D gene: TRBD1
clone size: -
V gene: TRBV11-2
CDR3 length: 15
J gene: TRBJ2-7
CDR3 DNA: TGTGCCAGCAGCTCCCGGGACAGGGGTGTCGACGAGCAGTACTTC
CDR3 protein: CASSSRDRGVDEQYF

D gene: TRBD2
clone size: -
V gene: TRBV11-2
CDR3 length: 17
J gene: TRBJ2-1
CDR3 DNA: TGTGCCAGCAGCTTTCTAGCGGGGGCCCTTACCTACAATGAGCAGTTCTTC
CDR3 protein: CASSFLAGALTYNEQFF

D gene: -
clone size: few
V gene: TRBV2
CDR3 length: 12
J gene: TRBJ1-3
CDR3 DNA: TGTGCCAGCGCAGGGGTGGTGGGCACCATATATTTT
CDR3 protein: CASAGVVGTIYF

D gene: TRBD1
clone size: -
V gene: TRBV19
CDR3 length: 14
J gene: TRBJ2-7
CDR3 DNA: TGTGCCAGTAGTGCGGGACAGGGGGGCTACGAGCAGTACTTC
CDR3 protein: CASSAGQGGYEQYF

D gene: -
clone size: -
V gene: TRBV19
CDR3 length: 8
J gene: TRBJ2-3
CDR3 DNA: TGTGCCAGTAGCCCTCAGTATTTT
CDR3 protein: CASSPQYF

D gene: TRBD1
clone size: few
V gene: TRBV2
CDR3 length: 14
J gene: TRBJ2-3
CDR3 DNA: TGTGCCAGCGGCGGCCAGGGGGTCATGGATACGCAGTATTTT
CDR3 protein: CASGGQGVMDTQYF

D gene: -
clone size: -
V gene: TRBV21-1
CDR3 length: 16
J gene: TRBJ1-2
CDR3 DNA: TGTGCCAGCAGCAGAAGGACAGGACTTTCCCTCTATGGCTACACCTTC
CDR3 protein: CASSRRTGLSLYGYTF

D gene: -
clone size: medium-sized
V gene: TRBV2
CDR3 length: 17
J gene: TRBJ1-5
CDR3 DNA: TGTGCCAGCAGTGGGTCAGGGATGGGGCTCGGCAATCAGCCCCAGCATTTT
CDR3 protein: CASSGSGMGLGNQPQHF

D gene: -
clone size: -
V gene: TRBV7-8
CDR3 length: 11
J gene: TRBJ2-1
CDR3 DNA: TGTGCCAGCAGCTCTAGCAGTGAGCAGTTCTTC
CDR3 protein: CASSSSSEQFF

D gene: TRBD2
clone size: once
V gene: TRBV19
CDR3 length: 15
J gene: TRBJ2-1
CDR3 DNA: TGTGCCAGTAGTTCAATAGCGGGGGGTTACAATGAGCAGTTCTTC
CDR3 protein: CASSSIAGGYNEQFF

D gene: TRBD1
clone size: -
V gene: TRBV25-1
CDR3 length: 16
J gene: TRBJ2-7
CDR3 DNA: TGTGCCAGCAGTGAAGGGCCCCGACAGGGGCCGCGCGAGCAGTACTTC
CDR3 protein: CASSEGPRQGPREQYF

D gene: TRBD2
clone size: -
V gene: TRBV28
CDR3 length: 14
J gene: TRBJ2-5
CDR3 DNA: TGTGCCACCCTTCTAGCGGGGGGCAGCGGGACCCAGTACTTC
CDR3 protein: CATLLAGGSGTQYF

D gene: -
clone size: -
V gene: TRBV29-1
CDR3 length: 12
J gene: TRBJ2-2
CDR3 DNA: TGCAGCGTTGATTTGGGGGGCGGGGAGCTGTTTTTT
CDR3 protein: CSVDLGGGELFF

D gene: TRBD1
clone size: -
V gene: TRBV11-2
CDR3 length: 15
J gene: TRBJ2-1
CDR3 DNA: TGTGCCAGCAGCTTAGAGGACAGGGGTTACAATGAGCAGTTCTTC
CDR3 protein: CASSLEDRGYNEQFF

D gene: -
clone size: -
V gene: TRBV6-5
CDR3 length: 13
J gene: TRBJ1-5
CDR3 DNA: TGTGCCAGCAGTCAACGGACATATCAGCCCCAGCATTTT
CDR3 protein: CASSQRTYQPQHF

D gene: -
clone size: once
V gene: TRBV27
CDR3 length: 14
J gene: TRBJ1-5
CDR3 DNA: TGTGCCAGCAGTATACAGGGTCGCAATCAGCCCCAGCATTTT
CDR3 protein: CASSIQGRNQPQHF

D gene: -
clone size: -
V gene: TRBV5-4
CDR3 length: 14
J gene: TRBJ2-7
CDR3 DNA: TGTGCCAGCAGCTTGGATGACCCGACGGGAGAGCAGTACTTC
CDR3 protein: CASSLDDPTGEQYF

D gene: -
clone size: -
V gene: TRBV18
CDR3 length: 14
J gene: TRBJ1-2
CDR3 DNA: TGTGCCAGCTCACCAGTCTCCGGACATGAACGCTACACCTTC
CDR3 protein: CASSPVSGHERYTF

D gene: TRBD2
clone size: -
V gene: TRBV19
CDR3 length: 16
J gene: TRBJ2-1
CDR3 DNA: TGTGCCAGTAGTATAGGTTGGACTAGCTCCTACAATGAGCAGTTCTTC
CDR3 protein: CASSIGWTSSYNEQFF

D gene: -
clone size: -
V gene: TRBV13
CDR3 length: 14
J gene: TRBJ2-5
CDR3 DNA: TGTGCCAGCAGCCTTAGGGCTAGCGAAGAGACCCAGTACTTC
CDR3 protein: CASSLRASEETQYF

D gene: -
clone size: -
V gene: TRBV4-2
CDR3 length: 15
J gene: TRBJ2-1
CDR3 DNA: TGTGCCAGCAGCCAAGGTGGTCCCGGGGATACTGAGCAGTTCTTC
CDR3 protein: CASSQGGPGDTEQFF

D gene: TRBD1
clone size: -
V gene: TRBV12-5
CDR3 length: 15
J gene: TRBJ2-4
CDR3 DNA: TGTGCTAGTGGTGAAACAGGGGGGTCCAAAAACATTCAGTACTTC
CDR3 protein: CASGETGGSKNIQYF

D gene: -
clone size: -
V gene: TRBV6-5
CDR3 length: 15
J gene: TRBJ2-7
CDR3 DNA: TGTGCCAGCAGTTACTCGATTGTAACTCCCTCCGAGCAGTACTTC
CDR3 protein: CASSYSIVTPSEQYF

D gene: TRBD1
clone size: once
V gene: TRBV4-1
CDR3 length: 16
J gene: TRBJ2-7
CDR3 DNA: TGCGCCAGCAGCCAAGGGGAGACAGGGGATTACCACGAGCAGTACTTC
CDR3 protein: CASSQGETGDYHEQYF

D gene: -
clone size: -
V gene: TRBV9
CDR3 length: 13
J gene: TRBJ1-2
CDR3 DNA: TGTGCCAGCAGCGGTTTGGGCAGGGGCGGCTACACCTTC
CDR3 protein: CASSGLGRGGYTF

D gene: TRBD2
clone size: -
V gene: TRBV18
CDR3 length: 13
J gene: TRBJ2-1
CDR3 DNA: TGTGCCAGCTCACCCGGGGGGTACAATGAGCAGTTCTTC
CDR3 protein: CASSPGGYNEQFF